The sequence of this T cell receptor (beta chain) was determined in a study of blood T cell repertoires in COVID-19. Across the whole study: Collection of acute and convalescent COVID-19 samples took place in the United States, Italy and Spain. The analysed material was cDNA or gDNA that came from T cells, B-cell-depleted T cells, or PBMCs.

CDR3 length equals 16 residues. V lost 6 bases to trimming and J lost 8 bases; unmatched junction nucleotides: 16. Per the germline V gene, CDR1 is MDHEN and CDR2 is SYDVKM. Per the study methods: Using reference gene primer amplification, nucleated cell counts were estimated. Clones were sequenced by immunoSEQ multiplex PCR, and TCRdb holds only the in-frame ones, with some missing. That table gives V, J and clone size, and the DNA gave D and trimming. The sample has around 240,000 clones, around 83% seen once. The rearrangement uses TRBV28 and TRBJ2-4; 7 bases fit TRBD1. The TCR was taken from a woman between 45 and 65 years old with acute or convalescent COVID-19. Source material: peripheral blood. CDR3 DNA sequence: TGTGCCAGCAGACCGGCGGGCCAGGGGGTTCGGGACATTCAGTACTTC. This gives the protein CASRPAGQGVRDIQYF.